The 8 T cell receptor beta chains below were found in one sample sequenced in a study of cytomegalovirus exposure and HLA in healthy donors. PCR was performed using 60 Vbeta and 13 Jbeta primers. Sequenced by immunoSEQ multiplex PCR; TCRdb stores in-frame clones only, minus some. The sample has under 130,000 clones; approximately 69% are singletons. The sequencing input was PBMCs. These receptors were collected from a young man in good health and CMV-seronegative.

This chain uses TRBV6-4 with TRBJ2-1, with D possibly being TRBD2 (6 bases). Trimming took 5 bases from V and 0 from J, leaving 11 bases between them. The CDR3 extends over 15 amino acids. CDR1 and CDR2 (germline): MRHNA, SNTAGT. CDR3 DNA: TGTGCCAGCAGTCCTAGCGAGAGCTCCTACAATGAGCAGTTCTTC. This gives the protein CASSPSESSYNEQFF.

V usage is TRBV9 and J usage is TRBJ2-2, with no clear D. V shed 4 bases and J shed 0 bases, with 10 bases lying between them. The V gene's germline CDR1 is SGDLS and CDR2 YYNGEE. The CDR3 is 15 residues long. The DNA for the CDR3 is TGTGCCAGCAGCCAGCGTATTGCGAACACCGGGGAGCTGTTTTTT. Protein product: CASSQRIANTGELFF.

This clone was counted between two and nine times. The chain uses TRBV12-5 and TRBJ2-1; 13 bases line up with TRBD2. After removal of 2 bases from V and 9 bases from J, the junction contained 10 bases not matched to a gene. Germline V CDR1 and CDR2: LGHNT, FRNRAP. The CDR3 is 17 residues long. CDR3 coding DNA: TGTGCTAGTGGTTTGCCCTCACTAGCGGGAGGGCCCGGTGAGCAGTTCTTC. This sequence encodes CASGLPSLAGGPGEQFF.

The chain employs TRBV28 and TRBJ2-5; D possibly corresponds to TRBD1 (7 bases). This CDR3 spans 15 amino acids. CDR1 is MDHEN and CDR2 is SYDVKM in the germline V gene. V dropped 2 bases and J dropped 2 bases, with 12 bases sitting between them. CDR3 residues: CASSLTSGGQETQYF. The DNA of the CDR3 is TGTGCCAGCAGTTTAACGTCAGGGGGGCAAGAGACCCAGTACTTC.

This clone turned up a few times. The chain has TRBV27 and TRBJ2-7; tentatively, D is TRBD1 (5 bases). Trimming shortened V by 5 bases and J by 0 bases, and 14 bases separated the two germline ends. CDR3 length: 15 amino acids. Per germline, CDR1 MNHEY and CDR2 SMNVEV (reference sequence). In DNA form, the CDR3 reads TGTGCCAGCAGTCTCTCGGACACCCCCTCCTACGAGCAGTACTTC. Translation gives CASSLSDTPSYEQYF.

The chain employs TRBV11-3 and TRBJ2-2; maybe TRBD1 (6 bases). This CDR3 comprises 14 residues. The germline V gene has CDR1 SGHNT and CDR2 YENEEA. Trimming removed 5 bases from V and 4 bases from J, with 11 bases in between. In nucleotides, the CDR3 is TGTGCCAGCAGCGTAATGACAGGCACCGGGGAGCTGTTTTTT. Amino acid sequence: CASSVMTGTGELFF. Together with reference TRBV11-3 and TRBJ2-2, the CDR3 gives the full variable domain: EAGVVQSPRYKIIEKKQPVAFWCNPISGHNTLYWYLQNLGQGPELLIRYENEEAVDDSQLPKDRFSAERLKGVDSTLKIQPAELGDSAVYLCASSVMTGTGELFFGEGSRLTVL.

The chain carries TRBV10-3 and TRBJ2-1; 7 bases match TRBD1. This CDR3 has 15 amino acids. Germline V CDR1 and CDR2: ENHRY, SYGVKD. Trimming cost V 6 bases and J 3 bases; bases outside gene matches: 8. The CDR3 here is CAISPTGPNYNEQFF. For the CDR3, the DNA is TGTGCCATCAGCCCGACAGGGCCTAACTACAATGAGCAGTTCTTC.

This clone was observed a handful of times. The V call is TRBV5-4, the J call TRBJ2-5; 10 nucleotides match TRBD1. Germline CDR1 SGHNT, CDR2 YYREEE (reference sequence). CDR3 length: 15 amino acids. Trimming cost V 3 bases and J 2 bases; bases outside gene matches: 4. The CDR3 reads CASSSGQGFQETQYF. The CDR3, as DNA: TGTGCCAGCAGCTCGGGACAGGGGTTTCAAGAGACCCAGTACTTC.